A single sample gave rise to the 23 T cell receptor beta chains below, sequenced in a study of neurological immune-mediated disorders. TCRdb recomputed calls from the 5' RACE reads with MiXCR, one row per CDR3 protein. The sample contains about 38,000 distinct CDR3 sequences, roughly 12% of which appear only once. The source material was CD4+ T cells from blood. The receptors stem from a woman aged 25-40 years with HTLV-1-associated myelopathy (HAM/TSP).

This clonotype occurred many times. V and J are TRBV3-1 and TRBJ1-4; D unclear. Trimming took off 4 bases at V and 5 bases at J, with 14 bases between the two ends. The CDR3 runs 15 residues. CDR1 LGHDT and CDR2 YNNKEL come from the germline V gene (reference sequence). This CDR3 is CASSRLGRENEKLFF. The CDR3 region has the DNA TGTGCCAGCAGCCGACTTGGACGGGAAAATGAAAAACTGTTTTTT. The full variable domain, in which reference TRBV3-1 and TRBJ1-4 provide the parts outside the CDR3, is DTAVSQTPKYLVTQMGNDKSIKCEQNLGHDTMYWYKQDSKKFLKIMFSYNNKELIINETVPNRFSPKSPDKAHLNLHINSLELGDSAVYFCASSRLGRENEKLFFGSGTQLSVL.

This clonotype appeared many times. The rearrangement joins TRBV20-1 to TRBJ2-3, with a possible D match to TRBD1 (6 bases). The CDR3 has 13 amino acids. Looked up from germline, CDR1 is DFQATT and CDR2 is SNEGSKA (reference sequence). In DNA, the CDR3 is TGCAGCGGACAGTCTACTAGCACAGATACGCAGTATTTT. Translated: CSGQSTSTDTQYF.

The sample holds many counts of this clonotype. The chain recombines TRBV2 with TRBJ1-5; weak D call: TRBD1 (6 bases). The V end lost 7 bases, the J end lost 0 bases, and 13 bases lay between the germline ends. The CDR3 is 15 amino acids. Germline V CDR1 and CDR2: SNHLY, FYNNEI. As DNA, the CDR3 is TGTGCCAGCAACCGGAACAGGGATAGCAATCAGCCCCAGCATTTT. This sequence encodes CASNRNRDSNQPQHF.

In regard to this clonotype: One end of the junction fails to match germline, which may point to a read error. The chain couples TRBV6-5 to TRBJ2-7; D may be TRBD1 (6 bases). This CDR3 comprises 15 residues. Germline lookup yields CDR1 MNHEY and CDR2 SVGAGI. CDR3 sequence reads: CASSRTSTGNYDQYF. CDR3 bases: TGTGCCAGTAGTCGAACGAGTACAGGGAACTACGATCAGTACTTC.

Points on this clonotype: A much larger clone differs from this one at a single base, so this may be a read error. The V call is TRBV7-6, the J call TRBJ1-2; the match to TRBD1 covers 7 bases. Looked up from germline, CDR1 is SGHVS and CDR2 is FNYEAQ. The CDR3 has 18 amino acids. Germline trimming cut 2 bases from V and 3 bases from J; bases unmatched to any gene: 15. The CDR3 loop reads CASSLRGKGGRADYGYTF. The CDR3 DNA is TGTGCCAGCAGCTTACGTGGGAAAGGGGGCAGGGCAGACTATGGCTACACCTTC.

This clonotype was detected many times. This chain uses TRBV11-2 with TRBJ2-4; 7 bases match TRBD1. Germline loops: CDR1 SGHAT, CDR2 FQNNGV. The CDR3 consists of 13 residues. V was pared by 0 bases and J by 13 bases, with 6 bases of the junction left unmatched. DNA of the CDR3: TGTGCCAGCAGCTTAGAGTGGGACAGCCCGCAGTACTTC. Amino acids: CASSLEWDSPQYF.

Ten or more counts support this clonotype. The V call is TRBV12-3 or TRBV12-4, the J call TRBJ1-5; a weak D match, TRBD1 (6 bases). The CDR3 runs to 13 residues. V was cut by 6 bases and J by 3 bases, with 9 bases left in between. CDR3 sequence reads: CASRAGDNQPQHF. The CDR3 DNA reads as TGTGCCAGCAGGGCAGGGGACAATCAGCCCCAGCATTTT.

Many counts were recorded for this clonotype. This sequence joins TRBV7-9 and TRBJ1-2; TRBD1 is a possible D gene (5 bases). V lost 5 bases, J lost 6 bases, and 13 bases lay in between. The CDR3 spans 13 residues. Germline CDR1 and CDR2: SEHNR and FQNEAQ (reference sequence). The CDR3 DNA reads TGTGCCAGCAGCACCCAGGGAAGGGATGGCTACACCTTC. Encoded protein: CASSTQGRDGYTF.

This clonotype was found a few times. The J gene is TRBJ1-5, the V gene TRBV5-1, with TRBD1 as a possible D gene (6 bases). CDR3 length: 16 amino acids. Germline V lookup: CDR1 SGHRS, CDR2 YFSETQ. V gave up 0 bases and J gave up 2 bases, with 12 bases separating them. The CDR3 DNA is TGCGCCAGCAGCTTGGGAGGGACACCAGGCAATCAGCCCCAGCATTTT. Its translation: CASSLGGTPGNQPQHF.

In this sample, this clonotype turned up many times. The chain combines TRBV20-1 with TRBJ2-3; a weak D match, TRBD1 (5 bases). The V end was cut by 7 bases, the J end by 1 base, with 18 bases between. The germline V gene encodes CDR1 DFQATT and CDR2 SNEGSKA (reference sequence). This CDR3 is built from 15 residues. The CDR3 DNA is TGCAGTGTCCCCTTCAGGGTGTGGGGCACAGATACGCAGTATTTT. It specifies CSVPFRVWGTDTQYF.

In this sample, this clonotype turned up many times. This sequence joins TRBV20-1 and TRBJ2-1, with 10 bases identical to TRBD1. The CDR3 covers 13 residues. Trimming took 5 bases from V and 7 from J; bases not matched to a gene: 5. From germline, CDR1 is DFQATT and CDR2 SNEGSKA (reference sequence). Here the CDR3 DNA reads TGCAGTGCTCCCCGACAGGGGGCGAATGAGCAGTTCTTC. Encoded protein: CSAPRQGANEQFF.

This clonotype was seen repeatedly, ten times or more. The V call is TRBV12-3 or TRBV12-4, the J call TRBJ1-4; D may be TRBD1 (5 bases). This CDR3 has 15 residues. V lost 3 bases and J lost 7, with 15 bases in between. The CDR3 DNA sequence: TGTGCCAGCAGTTTCGGGGGTATGGTTGGTGAAAAACTGTTTTTT. Residues: CASSFGGMVGEKLFF.

This clonotype came up many times. The V and J genes are TRBV7-2 and TRBJ2-3, with 7 bases fitting TRBD1. Germline CDR1 SGHTA, CDR2 FQGNSA. J gave up 2 bases and V 3 bases, and 2 bases lay outside the gene matches. The CDR3 spans 14 residues. CDR3 sequence (DNA): TGTGCCAGCAGCTTGGGACAGTACACAGATACGCAGTATTTT. It is translated as CASSLGQYTDTQYF.

Ten or more counts support this clonotype. The gene calls are TRBV10-3 and TRBJ2-2; D tentatively fits TRBD1 or TRBD2 (6 bases each). V lost 4 bases to trimming and J lost 5 bases, with 14 bases between them. The germline V gene encodes CDR1 ENHRY and CDR2 SYGVKD. The length of the CDR3 is 15 residues. CDR3 protein: CAISVTEGGTGELFF. The CDR3 coding sequence is TGTGCCATCAGTGTGACTGAGGGGGGAACCGGGGAGCTGTTTTTT.

This clonotype has a count of ten or more. The V call is TRBV6-1, the J call TRBJ1-2, with D unresolved. The CDR3 runs to 12 residues. Germline-derived CDR1 and CDR2 are MNHNS and SASEGT. Trimming took 2 bases from V and 5 from J, leaving 6 bases between them. Here the CDR3 reads CASSEREYGYTF. CDR3 DNA: TGTGCCAGCAGTGAAAGGGAATATGGCTACACCTTC.

This clonotype was seen at least ten times. This sequence joins TRBV20-1 and TRBJ1-5; 7 bases are a match to TRBD1. The germline CDR1 and CDR2 sequences are DFQATT and SNEGSKA (reference sequence). CDR3 length: 14 amino acids. V lost 4 bases to trimming and J lost 3 bases; unmatched junction nucleotides: 6. CDR3 DNA: TGCAGTGCTACCACAGGGGACCCCAATCAGCCCCAGCATTTT. It is translated as CSATTGDPNQPQHF.

This clonotype was recorded many times. The V and J genes are TRBV9 and TRBJ2-3, with 9 bases that match TRBD2. Trimming at V came to 3 bases and at J to 6 bases, leaving 5 bases not matched to a gene. CDR3 length: 14 residues. The germline CDR1 and CDR2 sequences are SGDLS and YYNGEE. The CDR3: CASSARGGSDTQYF. The CDR3 bases are TGTGCCAGCAGCGCGCGGGGGGGCTCGGATACGCAGTATTTT.

This clonotype appeared many times. The chain couples TRBV5-1 to TRBJ2-1; tentatively, D is TRBD1 (6 bases). CDR1 and CDR2 (germline): SGHRS, YFSETQ. The ends were cut back, 0 bases at V and 6 bases at J, with 19 bases in the middle. This CDR3 contains 17 residues. The CDR3 bases are TGCGCCAGCAGCTTGGGGTTGTTGGGGGCCTCACCCAATGAGCAGTTCTTC. Translated, it gives CASSLGLLGASPNEQFF.

This clonotype was counted at least ten times. The chain joins TRBV3-1 to TRBJ1-3, with D uncertain. The germline CDR1 and CDR2 sequences are LGHDT and YNNKEL (reference sequence). V shed 0 bases and J shed 0 bases, with 6 bases lying between them. This CDR3 has 15 amino acids. CDR3 protein: CASSQDRNSGNTIYF. In DNA, the CDR3 is TGTGCCAGCAGCCAAGATAGGAACTCTGGAAACACCATATATTTT.

This clonotype was picked up many times. The J gene is TRBJ1-5, the V gene TRBV2; TRBD1 agrees at 9 bases. With 4 bases clipped from V and 0 bases from J, the junction kept 1 base outside the gene matches. Germline CDR1 reads SNHLY; CDR2 reads FYNNEI. The CDR3 has 15 amino acids. Here the CDR3 DNA reads TGTGCCAGCAGTGTGGACAGGGGTAGCAATCAGCCCCAGCATTTT. Translating gives CASSVDRGSNQPQHF.

This clonotype has ten or more counts. V and J are TRBV3-1 and TRBJ1-3; D is uncertain. The CDR3 runs to 17 residues. Trimming removed 0 bases at V and 0 bases at J, with 12 bases between. Germline V gives CDR1 LGHDT, CDR2 YNNKEL (reference sequence). The CDR3 here is CASSQDLQLFSGNTIYF. The CDR3 DNA sequence: TGTGCCAGCAGCCAAGACTTACAGTTGTTCTCTGGAAACACCATATATTTT.

This clonotype has at least ten counts. As DNA, the CDR3 is TGCGCCAGCAGCTGGGGGACAGGGGTATTCGACGAGCAGTACTTC. Encoded protein: CASSWGTGVFDEQYF. V is TRBV5-1 and J is TRBJ2-7; 10 bases agree with TRBD1. Germline V gene sequence: CDR1 SGHRS, CDR2 YFSETQ. Unmatched junction bases numbered 8, after V lost 3 bases and J lost 5 bases. The CDR3 has 15 residues. Looking up the rest from reference TRBV5-1 and TRBJ2-7 gives the full variable domain: KAGVTQTPRYLIKTRGQQVTLSCSPISGHRSVSWYQQTPGQGLQFLFEYFSETQRNKGNFPGRFSGRQFSNSRSEMNVSTLELGDSALYLCASSWGTGVFDEQYFGPGTRLTVT.

This clonotype showed up just a few times. The chain joins TRBV5-1 to TRBJ1-4, with D possibly being TRBD1 (5 bases). This CDR3 spans 14 amino acids. Germline values: CDR1 SGHRS, CDR2 YFSETQ. Trimming shortened V by 3 bases and J by 5 bases, and 11 bases separated the two germline ends. CDR3 protein: CASSSRDGNEKLFF. Written as DNA, the CDR3 is TGCGCCAGCAGCTCCCGGGACGGCAATGAAAAACTGTTTTTT.